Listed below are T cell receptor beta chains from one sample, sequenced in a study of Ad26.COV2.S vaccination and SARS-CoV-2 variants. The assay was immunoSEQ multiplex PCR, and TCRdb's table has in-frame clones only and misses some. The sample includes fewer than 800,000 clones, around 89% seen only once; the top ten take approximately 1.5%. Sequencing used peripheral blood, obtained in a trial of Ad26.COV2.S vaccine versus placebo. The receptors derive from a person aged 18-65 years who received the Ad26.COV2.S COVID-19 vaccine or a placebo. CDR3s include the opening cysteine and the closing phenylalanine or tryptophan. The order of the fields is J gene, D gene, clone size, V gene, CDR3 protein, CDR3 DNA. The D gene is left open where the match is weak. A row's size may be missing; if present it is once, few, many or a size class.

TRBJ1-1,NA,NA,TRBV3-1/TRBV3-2,CASSFRGLGTEAFF,TGTGCCAGCAGCTTCAGGGGACTCGGCACTGAAGCTTTCTTT
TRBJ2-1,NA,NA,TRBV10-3,CAISEDSSSYNEQFF,TGTGCCATCAGTGAGGACTCTTCCTCCTACAATGAGCAGTTCTTC
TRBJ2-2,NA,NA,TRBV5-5,CASSGRLTVTGELFF,TGTGCCAGCAGCGGGCGGTTGACCGTAACCGGGGAGCTGTTTTTT
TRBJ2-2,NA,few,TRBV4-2,CASSPLSGDTGELFF,TGTGCCAGCAGCCCCTTATCAGGCGACACCGGGGAGCTGTTTTTT
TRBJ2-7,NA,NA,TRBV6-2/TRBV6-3,CASSYSKRADEQYF,TGTGCCAGCAGTTACTCGAAAAGGGCTGACGAGCAGTACTTC
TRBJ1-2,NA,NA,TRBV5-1,CASSFDSNYGYTF,TGCGCCAGCAGCTTCGACAGTAACTATGGCTACACCTTC
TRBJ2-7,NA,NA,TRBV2,CASSEVRGLSYEQYF,TGTGCCAGCAGTGAAGTCCGGGGTCTCTCCTACGAGCAGTACTTC
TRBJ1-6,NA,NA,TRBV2,CASSEGGGAIYNSPLHF,TGTGCCAGCAGTGAAGGAGGGGGGGCTATCTATAATTCACCCCTCCACTTT
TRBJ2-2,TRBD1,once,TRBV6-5,CASSLDRGGELFF,TGTGCCAGCAGTTTGGACAGGGGGGGGGAGCTGTTTTTT
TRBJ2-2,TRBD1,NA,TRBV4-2,CASSQGPGQGPGELFF,TGTGCCAGCAGCCAAGGTCCGGGACAGGGCCCCGGGGAGCTGTTTTTT
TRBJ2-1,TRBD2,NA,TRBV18,CASSPGTSGGNEQFF,TGTGCCAGCTCACCCGGGACTAGCGGGGGGAATGAGCAGTTCTTC
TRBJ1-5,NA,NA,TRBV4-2,CASSQSERGSNQPQHF,TGTGCCAGCAGCCAGTCCGAGCGGGGAAGCAATCAGCCCCAGCATTTT
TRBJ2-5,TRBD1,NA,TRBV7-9,CASSSTGAWETQYF,TGTGCCAGCAGCTCGACAGGGGCGTGGGAGACCCAGTACTTC
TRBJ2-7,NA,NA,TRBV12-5,CASAAPGKDYEQYF,TGTGCTAGTGCCGCCCCAGGGAAGGACTACGAGCAGTACTTC
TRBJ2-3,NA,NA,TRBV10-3,CATLPGTLGDTQYF,TGTGCCACCCTGCCCGGGACGCTAGGGGATACGCAGTATTTT
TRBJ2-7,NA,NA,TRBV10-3,CAISDSGHPYEQYF,TGTGCCATCAGTGACTCCGGGCACCCCTACGAGCAGTACTTC
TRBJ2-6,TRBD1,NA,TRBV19,CASRKERGQSGANVLTF,TGTGCCAGTAGAAAGGAAAGGGGGCAATCTGGGGCCAACGTCCTGACTTTC
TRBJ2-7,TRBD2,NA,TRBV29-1,CSVGAGLGYEQYF,TGCAGCGTTGGAGCGGGACTAGGCTACGAGCAGTACTTC
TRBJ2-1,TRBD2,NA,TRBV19,CSSGASGRNEQFF,TGTTCCAGTGGGGCTAGCGGGAGGAATGAGCAGTTCTTC
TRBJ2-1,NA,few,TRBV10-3,CAIRGWGQYNEQFF,TGTGCCATCCGGGGGTGGGGCCAATACAATGAGCAGTTCTTC
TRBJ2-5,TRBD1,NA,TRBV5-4,CASSSGQGAETQYF,TGTGCCAGCAGCTCGGGACAGGGGGCGGAGACCCAGTACTTC
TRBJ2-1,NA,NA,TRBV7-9,CASSPPGSGYNEQFF,TGTGCCAGCAGCCCTCCTGGCTCCGGGTACAATGAGCAGTTCTTC
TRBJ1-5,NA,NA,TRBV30,CAWSVLSNQPQHF,TGTGCCTGGAGTGTACTTTCCAATCAGCCCCAGCATTTT
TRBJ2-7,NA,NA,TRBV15,CATSRSDYEQYF,TGTGCCACCAGCAGATCCGATTACGAGCAGTACTTC
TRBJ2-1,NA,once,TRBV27,CASSRYNEQFF,TGTGCCAGCAGTCGTTACAATGAGCAGTTCTTC
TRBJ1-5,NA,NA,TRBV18,CASSPTGFNQPQHF,TGTGCCAGCTCACCCACAGGGTTCAATCAGCCCCAGCATTTT
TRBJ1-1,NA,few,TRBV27,CASSLLGREAFF,TGTGCCAGCAGTTTATTGGGCAGGGAAGCTTTCTTT
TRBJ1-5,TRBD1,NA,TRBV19,CASSILTGSQQANQPQHF,TGTGCCAGTAGTATACTGACAGGGTCACAACAAGCCAATCAGCCCCAGCATTTT
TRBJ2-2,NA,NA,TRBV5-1,CASSFGRVTGELFF,TGCGCCAGCAGCTTCGGACGAGTCACCGGGGAGCTGTTTTTT
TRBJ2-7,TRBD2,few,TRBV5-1,CASRVGALAGTYEQYF,TGCGCCAGCAGGGTAGGGGCTTTAGCGGGGACCTACGAGCAGTACTTC
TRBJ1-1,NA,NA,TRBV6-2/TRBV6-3,CASSSTGSTEAFF,TGTGCCAGCAGTTCGACCGGGAGCACTGAAGCTTTCTTT
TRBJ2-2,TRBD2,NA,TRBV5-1,CASSALAGVTGELFF,TGCGCCAGCTCCGCACTAGCGGGAGTCACCGGGGAGCTGTTTTTT
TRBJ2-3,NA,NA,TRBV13,CASTGDSTDTQYF,TGTGCCAGCACTGGGGACAGCACAGATACGCAGTATTTT
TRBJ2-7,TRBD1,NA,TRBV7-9,CASSGGQGPYEQYF,TGTGCCAGCAGCGGCGGACAGGGCCCCTACGAGCAGTACTTC